This T cell receptor beta chain comes out of a study of CD8+CD57+ T cells in acquired aplastic anemia (dated 2018 in TCRdb). Describing the broader study: On average, sorted CD4+ and CD8+ cells yielded about 3 ug of extracted DNA, with a range of roughly 0.18 to 30 ug. CD8+CD57+ expansion was defined as a frequency above the mean frequency observed in healthy subjects.

TCR beta VDJ combination and CDR3 sequence profiling used genomic DNA as the template. An Illumina HiSeq 2000 was the platform used for TCR repertoire sequencing. The study's processing was this. TRBV/TRBJ rearrangement plots, CDR3 size and DJ length profiles, and Simpson's diversity index were used to evaluate the repertoires. The most abundant DNA sequence in the deep sequencing data was taken as the immunodominant clone. CDR3 amino acid sequences were checked for sharing between subjects and were compared against published repertoires and the VDJdb database. The public reads were reprocessed in TCRdb via fastp at Q25 and MiXCR, keeping in-frame beta chains. CDR3 protein sequences are deduplicated, and each keeps its most common genes and DNA. TCRdb's processing, not the study's, gives the V and J calls here. The table for this sample lists 75,000 to 80,000 distinct CDR3 sequences; about 70% of them were counted only once. Jointly, the top ten make up roughly 80% of the sample.

CDR1 LNHNV and CDR2 YYDKDF were looked up in the germline V gene (reference sequence). Its CDR3 holds 14 amino acids, cysteine through phenylalanine. The DNA shown is the 42-base CDR3, in frame from base 1. The paper as a whole reports these results and caveats: Although roughly 29 CD8+ CDR3 sequences were shared by patients and controls, these sequences appeared highly expressed in patients and within the immunodominant clones of patients. CD8+ Simpson's diversity did not differ significantly between patients and healthy controls (P=0.060).

The patients picked for sequencing were ones in whom flow cytometry had shown an expansion of CD8+CD57+ cells. All patients had severe acquired aplastic anemia diagnosed by International Study of Aplastic Anemia and Agranulocytosis and Camitta criteria. At the time blood was sampled, none of the patients had received any therapy. In the study, sorted CD4+ and CD8+ blood T cells from patients with severe aplastic anemia and from healthy subjects underwent deep sequencing of TCR repertoires. Patients were enrolled in the USA under clinicaltrials.gov protocols 00001620, 01623167, 00001397, 00071045, 00081523 and 00961064. Ficoll-Paque density gradient centrifugation was used to isolate peripheral blood mononuclear cells. Before DNA extraction, CD4+ and CD8+ T cells were sorted with FACS or magnetic beads. Concerning this clonotype itself: The antigen it recognizes is unknown. The junction departs from germline at one end; a sequencing error may be responsible.

This TCR derives from a human donor with aplastic anemia. Rearrangement joined TRBV15 to TRBJ2-1, with TRBD2 as a weak D call on 5 bases. Input material: sorted CD4+, CD8+, or CD8+CD57+ T cells (not recorded which) from PBMCs. The bases read TGCGCCACCAGCAGAGATCTTACGGAGGATGGGCAGTTCTTC. This yields the protein CATSRDLTEDGQFF.